This entry describes one TCR beta chain. The source of the sample is a study of CD8 T cells in Susac syndrome. TCR beta sequencing was performed on blood CD8+ and CD4+ T cells. The multiple sclerosis controls comprised treatment-naive patients whose relapsing-remitting disease was stable or active. Negative magnetic isolation gave CD8+ and CD4+ cells; FACS enriched CD8+ TEMRA. The authors reverse transcribed about 0.5 to 1 ug RNA with random hexamers. immunoSEQ multiplex PCR amplified TCR beta CDR3 across 54 Vbeta, 13 Jbeta. From the immunoSEQ multiplex PCR reads, TCRdb called clonotypes with MiXCR, one entry per CDR3 protein. The top ten clones hold 0.2% to 0.25% of a sample with hundreds of thousands of distinct CDR3 sequences, almost 85% of them seen once. Trimming shortened V by 5 bases and J by 8 bases, and 15 bases separated the two germline ends. The CDR3 covers 13 residues. Per the germline V gene, CDR1 is MNHNS and CDR2 is SASEGT.

The sequence was collected from a human donor with multiple sclerosis. Sequencing was performed on CD8+ T cells from PBMCs. The chain has TRBV6-1 and TRBJ1-2, with a weak D call TRBD1 (5 bases). The CDR3 here is CASSRSGDSGYTF. CDR3 nucleotides: TGTGCCAGCAGTAGATCGGGGGATTCCGGCTACACCTTC.